Sequencing of this T cell receptor beta chain was carried out in a study of blood T cell repertoires in COVID-19. Profiling relied on immunoSEQ multiplex PCR, and the TCRdb table lists in-frame clones only, not all of them. The data show some 700,000 clones, with around 90% seen just once and around 0.3% held by the top ten. This CDR3 contains 12 residues. Germline lookup yields CDR1 SGHRS and CDR2 YFSETQ. V was pared by 7 bases and J by 2 bases, with 9 bases between. The chain carries TRBV5-1 and TRBJ2-5; the D is unclear. Sequencing was done on a sample of peripheral blood. This TCR was sampled from a woman between 18 and 30 years old with acute or convalescent COVID-19. CDR3 region: CASGHSQETQYF. The CDR3 coding sequence is TGCGCCAGCGGGCACTCGCAAGAGACCCAGTACTTC.